This T cell receptor beta chain was retrieved from a study of response to subunit inactivated influenza vaccine (dated by TCRdb to about 2018). At the level of the whole study: Deep quantitative profiling of the T cell receptor repertoire was used in the study to follow responses to a trivalent subunit inactivated influenza vaccine.

Receptor amplification or capture employed RT-PCR. Sequencer: Illumina HiSeq 2500. Using fastp trimming at Q25 and MiXCR clonotype assembly, TCRdb reanalyzed the public sequencing data and kept in-frame beta chains. Rows are combined by CDR3 protein, so each entry shows the most common genes and DNA. Here the sample has around 190,000 distinct CDR3 sequences; around an eighth occur a single time. The ten largest clones represent roughly 24% of the sample. The table lists this clonotype with many counts. It has no known antigen specificity. There are no base qualities to consult, and no much larger clone falls within one base. The germline V gene encodes CDR1 SGDLS and CDR2 YYNGEE. The junction shows trimming of 1 base on V and 3 bases on J, and the gene matches do not reach 4 bases of it. The CDR3 covers 17 residues, taking in both the cysteine and the phenylalanine. Solely the CDR3 DNA is kept, with 51 bases framed from the first base.

Here is what the overall study found, with its caveats: It was suggested by the authors that each seasonal influenza vaccination may recruit only a limited number of new T cells.

The receptor chain draws on TRBV9 and TRBJ2-3, with 14 bases in between that match TRBD2. Material: CD8+ T cells sorted from PBMCs, obtained around 5 days after vaccination. The TCR was taken from a man aged 50 to 60 who received an inactivated influenza vaccine. Donor details come from another sample of the same person, matched by shared clones. In nucleotides, the sequence is TGTGCCAGCAGCGTAAGCGGGACTAGCGGGAGTACAGATACGCAGTATTTT. It translates as CASSVSGTSGSTDTQYF.